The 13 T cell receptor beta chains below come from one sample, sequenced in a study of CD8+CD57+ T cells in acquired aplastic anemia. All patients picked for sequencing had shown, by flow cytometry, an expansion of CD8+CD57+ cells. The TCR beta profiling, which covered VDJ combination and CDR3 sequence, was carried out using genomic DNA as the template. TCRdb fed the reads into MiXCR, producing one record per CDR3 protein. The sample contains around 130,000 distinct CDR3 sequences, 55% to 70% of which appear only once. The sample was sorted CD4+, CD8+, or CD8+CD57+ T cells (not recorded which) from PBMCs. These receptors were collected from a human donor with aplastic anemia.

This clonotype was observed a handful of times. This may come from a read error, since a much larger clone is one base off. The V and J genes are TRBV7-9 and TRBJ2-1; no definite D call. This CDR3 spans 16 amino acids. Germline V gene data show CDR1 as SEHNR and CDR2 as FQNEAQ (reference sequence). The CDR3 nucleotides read TGTGCCAGCAGCCCCCTCGAACCGTCCTCCTACAATGAGCAGCTCTTC. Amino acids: CASSPLEPSSYNEQLF.

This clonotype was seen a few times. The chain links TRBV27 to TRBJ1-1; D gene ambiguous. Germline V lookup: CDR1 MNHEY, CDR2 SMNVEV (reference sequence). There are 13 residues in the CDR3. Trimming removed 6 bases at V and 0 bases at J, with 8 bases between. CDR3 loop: CASSRSLNTEAFF. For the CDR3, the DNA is TGTGCCAGCAGCAGGAGTTTGAACACTGAAGCTTTCTTT.

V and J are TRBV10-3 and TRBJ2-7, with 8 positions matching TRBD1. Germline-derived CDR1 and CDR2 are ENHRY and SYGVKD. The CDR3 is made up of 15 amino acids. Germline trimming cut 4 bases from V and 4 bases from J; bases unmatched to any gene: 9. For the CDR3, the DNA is TGTGCCATCAGTGCTTCCCAGGGGGCGCAGTACGAGCAGTACTTC. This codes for CAISASQGAQYEQYF.

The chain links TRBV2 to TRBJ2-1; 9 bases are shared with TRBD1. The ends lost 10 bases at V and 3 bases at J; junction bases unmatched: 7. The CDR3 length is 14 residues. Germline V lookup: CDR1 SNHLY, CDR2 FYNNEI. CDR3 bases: TGTGCCAACGTGGGACAGGGCTTCTACAATGAGCAGTTCTTC. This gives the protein CANVGQGFYNEQFF.

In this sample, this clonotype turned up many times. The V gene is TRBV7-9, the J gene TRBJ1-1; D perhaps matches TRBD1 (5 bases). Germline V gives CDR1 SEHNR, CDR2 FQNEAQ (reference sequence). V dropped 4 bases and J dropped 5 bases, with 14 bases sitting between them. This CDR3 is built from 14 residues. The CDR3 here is CASSSGTSGTEAFF. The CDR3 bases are TGTGCCAGCAGCTCGGGGACGTCGGGGACTGAAGCTTTCTTT.

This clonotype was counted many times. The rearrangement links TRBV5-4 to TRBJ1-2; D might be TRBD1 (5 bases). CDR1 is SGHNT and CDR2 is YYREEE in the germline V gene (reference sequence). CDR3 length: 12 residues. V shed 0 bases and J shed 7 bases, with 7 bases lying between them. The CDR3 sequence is CASSLAGGGYTF. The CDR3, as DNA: TGTGCCAGCAGCTTGGCGGGGGGTGGCTACACCTTC. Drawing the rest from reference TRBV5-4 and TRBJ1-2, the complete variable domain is ETGVTQSPTHLIKTRGQQVTLRCSSQSGHNTVSWYQQALGQGPQFIFQYYREEENGRGNFPPRFSGLQFPNYSSELNVNALELDDSALYLCASSLAGGGYTFGSGTRLTVV.

In nucleotides, the CDR3 is TGTGCCAGCATTGGGGTCGGGGGTGTTGAAGCTTTCTTT. It encodes CASIGVGGVEAFF. The genes are TRBV2 and TRBJ1-1; tentative D call: TRBD1 (5 bases). The CDR3 runs 13 residues. V was pared by 7 bases and J by 7 bases, with 16 bases between. The germline V gene has CDR1 SNHLY and CDR2 FYNNEI.

The CDR3 here is CASSRGPRARETQYF. The CDR3 DNA is TGCGCCAGCAGCAGGGGACCAAGGGCTCGAGAGACCCAGTACTTC. The rearrangement links TRBV5-1 to TRBJ2-5; D may be TRBD1 or TRBD2 (5 bases each). V lost 4 bases and J lost 4, with 17 bases in between. The CDR3 contains 15 residues. Germline V CDR1 and CDR2: SGHRS, YFSETQ.

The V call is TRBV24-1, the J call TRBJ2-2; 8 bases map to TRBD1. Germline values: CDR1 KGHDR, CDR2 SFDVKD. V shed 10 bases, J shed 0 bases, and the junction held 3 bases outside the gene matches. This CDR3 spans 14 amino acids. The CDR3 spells CATKQGANTGELFF. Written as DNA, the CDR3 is TGTGCCACGAAACAGGGGGCGAACACCGGGGAGCTGTTTTTT.

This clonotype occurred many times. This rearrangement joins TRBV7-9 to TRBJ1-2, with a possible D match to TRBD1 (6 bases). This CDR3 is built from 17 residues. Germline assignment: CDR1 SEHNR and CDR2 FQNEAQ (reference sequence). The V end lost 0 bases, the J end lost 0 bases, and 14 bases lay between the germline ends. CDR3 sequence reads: CASSLAGGTEANYGYTF. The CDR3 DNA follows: TGTGCCAGCAGCTTAGCAGGGGGTACGGAAGCTAACTATGGCTACACCTTC.

CDR3 residues: CASRQGVNGYTF. CDR3 bases: TGTGCCAGCAGGCAGGGGGTGAATGGCTACACCTTC. The rearrangement links TRBV6-1 to TRBJ1-2, with 7 positions matching TRBD1. The CDR3 contains 12 residues. The trim removed 6 bases at V and 6 bases at J, leaving 4 bases unmatched. Germline values: CDR1 MNHNS, CDR2 SASEGT.

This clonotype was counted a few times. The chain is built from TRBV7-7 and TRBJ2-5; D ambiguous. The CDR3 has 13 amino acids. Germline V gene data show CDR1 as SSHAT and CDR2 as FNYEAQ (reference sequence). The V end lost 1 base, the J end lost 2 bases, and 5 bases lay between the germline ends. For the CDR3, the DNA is TGTGCCAGCAGCTTAGTCCCTCAAGAGACCCAGTACTTC. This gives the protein CASSLVPQETQYF.

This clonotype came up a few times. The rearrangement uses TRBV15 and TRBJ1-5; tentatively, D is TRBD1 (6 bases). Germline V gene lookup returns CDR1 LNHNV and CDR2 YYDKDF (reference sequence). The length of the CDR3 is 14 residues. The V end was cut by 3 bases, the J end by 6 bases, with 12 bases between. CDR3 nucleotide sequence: TGTGCCACCAGCAGTTCACAGGGAATTCAGCCCCAGCATTTT. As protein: CATSSSQGIQPQHF.